This T cell receptor (beta chain) is from a study of blood T cell repertoires in COVID-19. Turning to the study itself: COVID-19 samples collected from the United States, Italy and Spain covered acute and convalescent phases. PBMCs, B-cell-depleted T cells, or T cells were the source of the cDNA or gDNA that made up the material.

The Seattle patients, enrolled during active infection, were followed longitudinally. Methods used by the authors: Amplification of reference gene primers was used by the study to estimate nucleated cell counts. The data were produced by immunoSEQ multiplex PCR, yet TCRdb's version contains in-frame clones alone and is incomplete. V, J and clone size derive from that table, while D and trimming were established from the DNA sequence. The repertoire holds some 240,000 clones, approximately 80% seen once, with approximately 7.5% in the top ten. This clone was seen many times. The source material was peripheral blood. The source of this sequence is a woman older than 75 with COVID-19, enrolled during active disease.

CDR3 protein: CASLTGYLTATNEKLFF. DNA for the CDR3: TGTGCTAGCTTGACAGGCTACCTAACTGCAACTAATGAAAAACTGTTTTTT. This chain links TRBV7-7 with TRBJ1-4; weak D call: TRBD1 (6 bases). The CDR3 consists of 17 residues. Germline loops: CDR1 SSHAT, CDR2 FNYEAQ (reference sequence).